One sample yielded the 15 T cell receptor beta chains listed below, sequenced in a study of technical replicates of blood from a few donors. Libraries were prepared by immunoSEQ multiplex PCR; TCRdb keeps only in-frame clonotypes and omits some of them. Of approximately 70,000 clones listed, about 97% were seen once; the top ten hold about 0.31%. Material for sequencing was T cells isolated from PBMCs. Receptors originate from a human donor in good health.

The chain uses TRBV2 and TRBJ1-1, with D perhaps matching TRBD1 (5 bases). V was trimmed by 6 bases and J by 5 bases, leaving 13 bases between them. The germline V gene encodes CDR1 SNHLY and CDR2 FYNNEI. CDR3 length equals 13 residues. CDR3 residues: CASRGEGGTEAFF. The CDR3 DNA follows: TGTGCCAGCAGGGGGGAGGGAGGAACTGAAGCTTTCTTT.

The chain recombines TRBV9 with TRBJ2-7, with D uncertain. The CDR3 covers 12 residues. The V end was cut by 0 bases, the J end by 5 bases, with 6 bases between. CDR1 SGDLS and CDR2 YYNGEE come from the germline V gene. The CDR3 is CASSVVDHEQYF. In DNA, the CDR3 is TGTGCCAGCAGCGTAGTAGATCACGAGCAGTACTTC.

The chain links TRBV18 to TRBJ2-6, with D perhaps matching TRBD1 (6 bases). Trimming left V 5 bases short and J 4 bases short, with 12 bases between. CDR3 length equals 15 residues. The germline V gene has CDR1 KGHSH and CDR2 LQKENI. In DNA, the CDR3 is TGTGCCAGCTCATTCCGGGACACCGGGGCCAACGTCCTGACTTTC. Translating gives CASSFRDTGANVLTF.

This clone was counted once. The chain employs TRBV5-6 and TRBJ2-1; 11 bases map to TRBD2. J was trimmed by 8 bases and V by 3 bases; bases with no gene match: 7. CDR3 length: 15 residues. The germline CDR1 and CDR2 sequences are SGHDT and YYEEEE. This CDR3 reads CASSYRTSGYYEQFF. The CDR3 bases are TGTGCCAGCAGCTATAGGACTAGCGGGTATTATGAGCAGTTCTTC.

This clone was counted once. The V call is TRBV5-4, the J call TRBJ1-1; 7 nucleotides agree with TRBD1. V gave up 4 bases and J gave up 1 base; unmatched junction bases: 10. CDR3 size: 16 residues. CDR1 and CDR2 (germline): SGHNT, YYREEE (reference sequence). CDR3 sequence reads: CASSDSSRTGNTEAFF. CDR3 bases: TGTGCCAGCAGCGACTCTTCAAGGACAGGGAACACTGAAGCTTTCTTT.

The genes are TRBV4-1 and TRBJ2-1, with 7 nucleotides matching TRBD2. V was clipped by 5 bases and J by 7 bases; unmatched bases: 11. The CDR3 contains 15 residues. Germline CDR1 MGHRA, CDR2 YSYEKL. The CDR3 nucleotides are TGCGCCAGCAGCGACTCGCGGGAGATGGGGAATGAGCAGTTCTTC. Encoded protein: CASSDSREMGNEQFF.

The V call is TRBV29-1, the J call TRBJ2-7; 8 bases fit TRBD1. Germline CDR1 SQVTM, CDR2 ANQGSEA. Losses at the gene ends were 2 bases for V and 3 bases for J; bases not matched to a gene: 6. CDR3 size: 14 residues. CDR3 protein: CSVENVDRGYEQYF. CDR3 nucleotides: TGCAGCGTTGAAAATGTCGACAGGGGCTACGAGCAGTACTTC.

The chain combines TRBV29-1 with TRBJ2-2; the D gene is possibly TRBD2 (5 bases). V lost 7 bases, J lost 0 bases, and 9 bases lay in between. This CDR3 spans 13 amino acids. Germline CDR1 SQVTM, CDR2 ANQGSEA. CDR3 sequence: CSGSLANTGELFF. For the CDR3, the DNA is TGCAGCGGTTCACTAGCGAACACCGGGGAGCTGTTTTTT.

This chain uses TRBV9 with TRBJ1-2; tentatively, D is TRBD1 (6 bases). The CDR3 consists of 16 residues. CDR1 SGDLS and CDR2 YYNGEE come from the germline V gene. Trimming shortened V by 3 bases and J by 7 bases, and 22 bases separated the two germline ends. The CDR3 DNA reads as TGTGCCAGCAGCGCGTCCCCTGGGGGCCCTTATTCTGGCTACACCTTC. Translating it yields CASSASPGGPYSGYTF.

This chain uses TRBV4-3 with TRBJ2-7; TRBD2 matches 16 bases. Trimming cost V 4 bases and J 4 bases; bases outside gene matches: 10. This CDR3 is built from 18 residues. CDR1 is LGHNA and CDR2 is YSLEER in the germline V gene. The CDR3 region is CASSLSGLAGGPSYEQYF. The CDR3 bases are TGCGCCAGCAGCCTCTCGGGACTAGCGGGAGGGCCGTCGTACGAGCAGTACTTC.

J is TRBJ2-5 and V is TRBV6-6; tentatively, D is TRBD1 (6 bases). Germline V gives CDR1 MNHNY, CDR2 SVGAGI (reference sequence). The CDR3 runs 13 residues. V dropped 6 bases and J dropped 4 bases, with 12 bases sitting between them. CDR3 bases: TGTGCCAGCAGGGGGAAGGACAGAGAGACCCAGTACTTC. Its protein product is CASRGKDRETQYF.

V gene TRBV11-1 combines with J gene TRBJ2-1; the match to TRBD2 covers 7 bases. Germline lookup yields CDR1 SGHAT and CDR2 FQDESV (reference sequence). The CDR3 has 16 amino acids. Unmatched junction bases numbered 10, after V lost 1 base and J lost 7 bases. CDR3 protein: CASSLVGSGWWNEQFF. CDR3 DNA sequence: TGTGCCAGCAGCTTAGTGGGTAGCGGGTGGTGGAATGAGCAGTTCTTC.

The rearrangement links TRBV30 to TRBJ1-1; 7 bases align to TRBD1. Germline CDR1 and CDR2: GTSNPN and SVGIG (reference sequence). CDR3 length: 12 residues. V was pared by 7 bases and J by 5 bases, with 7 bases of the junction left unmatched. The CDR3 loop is CASKGAYTEAFF. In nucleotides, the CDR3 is TGTGCCTCGAAGGGGGCTTATACTGAAGCTTTCTTT.

CDR3 loop: CASSFAGTADEKLFF. In DNA form, the CDR3 reads TGCGCCAGCAGCTTCGCCGGGACAGCGGATGAAAAACTGTTTTTT. This chain connects TRBV5-1 to TRBJ1-4; 7 nucleotides agree with TRBD1. The germline V gene encodes CDR1 SGHRS and CDR2 YFSETQ. V lost 2 bases, J lost 6 bases, and 7 bases stayed unmatched. The CDR3 spans 15 residues.

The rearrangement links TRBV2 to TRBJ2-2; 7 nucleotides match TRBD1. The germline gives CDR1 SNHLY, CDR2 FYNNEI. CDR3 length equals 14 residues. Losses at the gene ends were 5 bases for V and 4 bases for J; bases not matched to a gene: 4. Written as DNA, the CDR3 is TGTGCCAGCAGTCCGGGACAGTCCACCGGGGAGCTGTTTTTT. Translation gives CASSPGQSTGELFF.